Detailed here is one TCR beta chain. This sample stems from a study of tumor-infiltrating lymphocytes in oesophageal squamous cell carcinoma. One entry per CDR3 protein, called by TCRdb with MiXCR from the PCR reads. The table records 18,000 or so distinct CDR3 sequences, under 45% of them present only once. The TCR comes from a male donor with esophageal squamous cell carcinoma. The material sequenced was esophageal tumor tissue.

CDR3 amino acids: CASSLRVTSTNEKLFF. DNA for the CDR3: TGTGCCAGCAGCTTAAGGGTAACCTCAACTAATGAAAAACTGTTTTTT. The gene calls are TRBV7-6 and TRBJ1-4; no clear D gene. Germline CDR1 is SGHVS and CDR2 is FNYEAQ. Trimming took 2 bases from V and 0 from J, leaving 10 bases between them. This CDR3 has 16 residues.